This section outlines one TCR beta chain sequence together with its context. Only in-frame clones appear in the TCRdb table, and some are missing; sequencing was by immunoSEQ multiplex PCR. Of roughly 100,000 clones detected, 92% appear once; the ten largest clones hold around 3%. J was trimmed by 5 bases and V by 5 bases; bases with no gene match: 7. The CDR3 is 14 amino acids. Germline CDR1 is MGHRA and CDR2 is YSYEKL. The sample belongs to a study of control samples from healthy donors and cancer patients. The V gene is TRBV4-1, the J gene TRBJ2-5; 8 nucleotides match TRBD2. The sample was blood. This clonotype was sampled from a human donor in good health. The donor label of this sample is uncertain. CDR3 loop: CASSAPGGLETQYF. The CDR3 nucleotides read TGCGCCAGCAGCGCGCCGGGGGGGCTGGAGACCCAGTACTTC.